This entry describes one T cell receptor (beta chain). The data belong to a study of blood T cell repertoires in COVID-19. Study background: The United States, Italy and Spain were the sources of the acute and convalescent COVID-19 samples. In each case, the material was cDNA or gDNA derived from T cells, B-cell-depleted T cells, or PBMCs.

How the authors handled the data: For nucleated cells, counts were estimated from reference gene primer amplification. The repertoire was sequenced with immunoSEQ multiplex PCR; TCRdb's copy has only in-frame clones and lacks some. The DNA was the basis for D and trimming; V, J and clone size are from that table. The data show about 140,000 clones, 80% to 85% seen once. The germline V gene encodes CDR1 MNHEY and CDR2 SVGAGI. V lost 0 bases, J lost 2 bases, and 5 bases lay in between. The CDR3 length is 14 residues. The material sequenced was peripheral blood. This TCR was recovered from a human donor in a cohort sampled during active COVID-19. The chain carries TRBV6-5 and TRBJ2-1; no clear D. The CDR3 sequence: CASSYSFPYNEQFF. The DNA for the CDR3 is TGTGCCAGCAGTTACTCCTTCCCCTACAATGAGCAGTTCTTC.